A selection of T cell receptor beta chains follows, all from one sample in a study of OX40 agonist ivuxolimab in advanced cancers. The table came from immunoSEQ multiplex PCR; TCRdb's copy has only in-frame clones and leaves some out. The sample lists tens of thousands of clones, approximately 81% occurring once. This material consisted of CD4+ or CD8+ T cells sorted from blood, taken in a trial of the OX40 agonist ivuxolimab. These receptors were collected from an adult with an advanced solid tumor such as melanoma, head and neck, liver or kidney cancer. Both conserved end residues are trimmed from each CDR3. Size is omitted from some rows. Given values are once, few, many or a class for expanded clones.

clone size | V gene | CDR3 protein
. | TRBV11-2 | ASSPKGGSGNTIY
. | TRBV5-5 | ASSFGVGDTQY
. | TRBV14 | ASSLSRDREKLF
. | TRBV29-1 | SVEDLTDTQY
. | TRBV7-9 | ASSYDTGVPNGYT
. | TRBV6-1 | AFGVAYNEQF
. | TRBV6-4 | ASSDSSRRDNSPLH
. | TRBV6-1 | ASSEGGENEKLF
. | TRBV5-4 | ASSPVGQGEEQY
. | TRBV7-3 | ASSFSGRGSTDTQY
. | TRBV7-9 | ASSETGVEQY
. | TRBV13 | ASSQQGGVYEQY
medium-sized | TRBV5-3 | ARPTGTGGGCVNTEAF
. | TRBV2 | AIEMMNTEAF
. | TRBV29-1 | SVGGGGAYEQY
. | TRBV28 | ATRPSSYEQY
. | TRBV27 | ASSLLGKNTEAF
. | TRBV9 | ASSPHFSGANVLT
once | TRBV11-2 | ASSLGFYNEQF
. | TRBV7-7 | ASSLFDRGFETQY
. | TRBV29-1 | SAQDRGFQGYT